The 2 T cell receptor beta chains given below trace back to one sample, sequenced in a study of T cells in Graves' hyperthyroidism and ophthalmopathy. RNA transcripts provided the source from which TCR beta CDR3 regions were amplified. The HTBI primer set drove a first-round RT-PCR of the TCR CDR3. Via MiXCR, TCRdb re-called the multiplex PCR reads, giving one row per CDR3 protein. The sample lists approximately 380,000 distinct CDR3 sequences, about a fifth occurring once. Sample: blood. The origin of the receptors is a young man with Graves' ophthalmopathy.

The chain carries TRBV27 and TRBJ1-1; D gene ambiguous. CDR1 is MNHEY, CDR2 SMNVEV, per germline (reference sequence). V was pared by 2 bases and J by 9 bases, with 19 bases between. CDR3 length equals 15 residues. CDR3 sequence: CASSLRSLRPLKAFF. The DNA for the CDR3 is TGTGCCAGCAGTTTAAGGTCCCTCCGCCCTCTAAAAGCTTTCTTT.

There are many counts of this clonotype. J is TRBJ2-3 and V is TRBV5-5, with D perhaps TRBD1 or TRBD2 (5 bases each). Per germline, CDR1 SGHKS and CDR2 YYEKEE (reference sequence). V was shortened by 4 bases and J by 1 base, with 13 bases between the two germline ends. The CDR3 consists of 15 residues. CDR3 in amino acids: CASSPGSIRTDTQYF. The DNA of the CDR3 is TGTGCCAGCAGCCCAGGGAGCATACGCACAGATACGCAGTATTTT.